Shown below are 11 T cell receptor beta chains from a single sample sequenced in a study of T cell repertoires in cytomegalovirus infection. Using its own MiXCR run on the reads, TCRdb lists one record per CDR3 protein. The sample holds about 360,000 distinct CDR3 sequences; 15% to 20% are singletons and the top ten take less than 9.5%. Input material: PBMCs. The receptors were gathered from a human donor in good health (CMV status not recorded). Some clones in this sample may be carry-over from other donors' samples.

This clonotype came up a few times. The V and J genes are TRBV7-6 and TRBJ2-1, with D possibly TRBD2 on 6 matching bases. The CDR3 runs to 15 residues. Trimming shortened V by 1 base and J by 4 bases, and 11 bases separated the two germline ends. Germline CDR1 is SGHVS and CDR2 is FNYEAQ. For the CDR3, the DNA is TGTGCCAGCAGCTTAGTTAGCGGAGTATACAATGAGCAGTTCTTC. Amino acid sequence: CASSLVSGVYNEQFF.

Ten or more counts support this clonotype. The chain carries TRBV7-9 and TRBJ2-1; 11 nucleotides line up with TRBD2. With V trimmed by 7 bases and J by 3 bases, 2 bases remained unmatched. Germline V gives CDR1 SEHNR, CDR2 FQNEAQ (reference sequence). The CDR3 length is 14 residues. The CDR3 sequence: CASILAGVYNEQFF. DNA of the CDR3: TGTGCCAGCATACTAGCGGGAGTCTACAATGAGCAGTTCTTC. Combining the CDR3 with reference TRBV7-9 and TRBJ2-1 gives the whole variable domain DTGVSQNPRHKITKRGQNVTFRCDPISEHNRLYWYRQTLGQGPEFLTYFQNEAQLEKSRLLSDRFSAERPKGSFSTLEIQRTEQGDSAMYLCASILAGVYNEQFFGPGTRLTVL.

This clonotype was detected many times. The chain joins TRBV7-6 to TRBJ1-2; 10 bases line up with TRBD1. J gave up 5 bases and V 10 bases, and 7 bases lay outside the gene matches. This CDR3 contains 13 residues. From germline, CDR1 is SGHVS and CDR2 FNYEAQ. The CDR3 loop is CAIRDRGGYGYTF. In DNA form, the CDR3 reads TGTGCCATTCGGGACAGGGGAGGATATGGCTACACCTTC.

V and J are TRBV10-3 and TRBJ2-3; D not certain. This CDR3 has 14 residues. Germline CDR1 and CDR2: ENHRY and SYGVKD. V lost 0 bases to trimming and J lost 1 base, with 5 bases between them. The CDR3: CAISESMGTDTQYF. For the CDR3, the DNA is TGTGCCATCAGTGAGTCAATGGGCACAGATACGCAGTATTTT.

This chain uses TRBV6-6 with TRBJ1-1, with D maybe TRBD1 (5 bases). Trimming took off 4 bases at V and 7 bases at J, with 25 bases between the two ends. The CDR3 runs to 17 residues. The germline CDR1 and CDR2 sequences are MNHNY and SVGAGI (reference sequence). CDR3 protein: CASSSHYSTRDGIEAFF. CDR3 coding DNA: TGTGCCAGCAGTTCCCATTACTCCACCCGGGACGGAATTGAAGCTTTCTTT.

The chain recombines TRBV6-1 with TRBJ2-1; 8 bases are shared with TRBD1. CDR1 and CDR2 from the germline V gene are MNHNS and SASEGT. The trim removed 2 bases at V and 2 bases at J, leaving 8 bases unmatched. The CDR3 length is 17 residues. CDR3: CASSEPLDRATYNEQFF. The DNA of the CDR3 is TGTGCCAGCAGTGAACCGCTGGACAGGGCAACCTACAATGAGCAGTTCTTC.

The table lists this clonotype with a few counts. The genes are TRBV5-5 and TRBJ2-2; D possibly corresponds to TRBD2 (6 bases). CDR1 is SGHKS and CDR2 is YYEKEE in the germline V gene (reference sequence). The CDR3 contains 14 residues. The ends were cut back, 2 bases at V and 9 bases at J, with 14 bases in the middle. The CDR3 nucleotides read TGTGCCAGCAGCTTTATTAGCGGAGGGCGGGAGCTGTTTTTT. Translating gives CASSFISGGRELFF.

This clonotype was seen ten or more times. J is TRBJ1-4 and V is TRBV7-2; D ambiguous. The length of the CDR3 is 14 residues. In germline, CDR1 is SGHTA, CDR2 FQGNSA. Deletions cut 1 base from V and 3 bases from J, with 6 bases between. The chain's CDR3 is CASSLGGANEKLFF. The CDR3 coding sequence is TGTGCCAGCAGCTTAGGAGGTGCTAATGAAAAACTGTTTTTT.

This clonotype has at least ten counts. The J gene is TRBJ1-6, the V gene TRBV6-6; 7 bases map to TRBD1. The CDR3 is 14 amino acids. With V trimmed by 2 bases and J by 8 bases, 3 bases remained unmatched. The germline V gene encodes CDR1 MNHNY and CDR2 SVGAGI (reference sequence). The CDR3 DNA reads as TGTGCCAGCAGTTACAGGGGGCGGGATTCACCCCTCCACTTT. This codes for CASSYRGRDSPLHF.

This clonotype has ten or more counts. The chain combines TRBV12-3 or TRBV12-4 with TRBJ2-7; D remains ambiguous. CDR3 length: 14 amino acids. V gave up 3 bases and J gave up 5 bases, with 14 bases separating them. The CDR3 here is CASSFGLSQDEQYF. In DNA form, the CDR3 reads TGTGCCAGCAGTTTCGGGCTATCCCAGGACGAGCAGTACTTC.

This clonotype turned up a few times. The chain employs TRBV18 and TRBJ2-5; 13 positions match TRBD2. V lost 6 bases, J lost 4 bases, and 8 bases stayed unmatched. Per germline, CDR1 KGHSH and CDR2 LQKENI. This CDR3 contains 16 residues. In DNA form, the CDR3 reads TGTGCCAGCTCCCGGACTAGCGGGGGTGGAGGAGAGACCCAGTACTTC. It yields the protein CASSRTSGGGGETQYF.